The 26 T cell receptor beta chains below all came from one sample that was sequenced in a study of T-cell memory formation after mild COVID-19. One entry per CDR3 protein, called by TCRdb with MiXCR from the 5' RACE reads. The sample includes roughly 120,000 distinct CDR3 sequences, about a fifth of them seen just once. Sequenced sample: PBMCs or a T cell subset sorted from them (not recorded which). The receptors stem from a man younger than 35 who had mild COVID-19 (a few samples of this study predate the infection). Cell type and time point are not known.

This clonotype came up many times. The chain recombines TRBV27 with TRBJ1-2, with TRBD1 matching over 10 bases. In germline, CDR1 is MNHEY, CDR2 SMNVEV (reference sequence). The CDR3 length is 13 residues. Losses at the gene ends were 3 bases for V and 5 bases for J; bases not matched to a gene: 0. The CDR3 protein is CASSLGQGYGYTF. The CDR3 DNA is TGTGCCAGCAGTTTGGGACAGGGGTATGGCTACACCTTC.

In this sample, this clonotype turned up a few times. This chain links TRBV4-1 with TRBJ1-1; maybe TRBD1 (6 bases). The CDR3 is 14 residues long. Germline V CDR1 and CDR2: MGHRA, YSYEKL. V gave up 0 bases and J gave up 3 bases, with 8 bases separating them. The CDR3 bases are TGCGCCAGCAGCCAAGAACAGGGAGACACTGAAGCTTTCTTT. This encodes CASSQEQGDTEAFF.

The rearrangement uses TRBV20-1 and TRBJ1-1; 9 bases are shared with TRBD1. The CDR3 spans 14 residues. The trim removed 0 bases at V and 7 bases at J, leaving 6 bases unmatched. The germline V gene encodes CDR1 DFQATT and CDR2 SNEGSKA (reference sequence). CDR3 nucleotide sequence: TGCAGTGCTAGAGATGGGGACAGGGTTGGTGAAGCTTTCTTT. It encodes CSARDGDRVGEAFF.

This chain uses TRBV7-3 with TRBJ2-2, with D possibly matching TRBD2 (6 bases). Germline loops: CDR1 SGHTA, CDR2 FQGTGA. The CDR3 consists of 18 residues. Trimming took off 2 bases at V and 3 bases at J, with 19 bases between the two ends. The CDR3 coding sequence is TGTGCCAGCAGCTTAGTTCATGGAGGGATTGCGTACACCGGGGAGCTGTTTTTT. It yields the protein CASSLVHGGIAYTGELFF.

This clonotype showed up just a few times. The chain combines TRBV27 with TRBJ1-5; D is unresolved. Germline V gene sequence: CDR1 MNHEY, CDR2 SMNVEV (reference sequence). V lost 4 bases and J lost 0, with 7 bases in between. There are 14 residues in the CDR3. CDR3 coding DNA: TGTGCCAGCAGTTCTGGGGATAGCAATCAGCCCCAGCATTTT. Translating gives CASSSGDSNQPQHF.

Here the CDR3 DNA reads TGTGCCAGCAGTGGGCCACTAGCGGGGAGCTACGAGCAGTACTTC. It is translated as CASSGPLAGSYEQYF. The V and J genes are TRBV6-2 or TRBV6-3 and TRBJ2-7; 10 bases match TRBD2. The CDR3 covers 15 residues. The germline CDR1 and CDR2 sequences are MNHEY and SVGEGT. J lost 3 bases, V lost 5 bases, and 7 bases had no gene match.

This clonotype was seen repeatedly, ten times or more. V is TRBV28 and J is TRBJ2-7; D ambiguous. The CDR3 is 13 residues long. V dropped 3 bases and J dropped 3 bases, with 9 bases sitting between them. Germline V gene lookup returns CDR1 MDHEN and CDR2 SYDVKM. The CDR3 DNA is TGTGCCAGCAGTTTGGACGGTCTCTACGAGCAGTACTTC. Encoded protein: CASSLDGLYEQYF.

The chain uses TRBV6-2 or TRBV6-3 and TRBJ2-7, with 12 nucleotides matching TRBD2. The CDR3 has 15 residues. Per the germline V gene, CDR1 is MNHEY and CDR2 is SVGEGT. V gave up 5 bases and J gave up 3 bases; unmatched junction bases: 5. CDR3 sequence: CASSQRLAGDYEQYF. The CDR3, as DNA: TGTGCCAGCAGTCAACGACTAGCGGGGGACTACGAGCAGTACTTC.

The chain employs TRBV2 and TRBJ1-2, with 9 bases lining up with TRBD1. Looked up from germline, CDR1 is SNHLY and CDR2 is FYNNEI. The CDR3 consists of 18 residues. After removal of 0 bases from V and 6 bases from J, the junction contained 14 bases not matched to a gene. The CDR3 DNA follows: TGTGCCAGCAGTGAAGCGCTTCTCGAAGGGACAGGGCGCGATGGCTACACCTTC. Protein product: CASSEALLEGTGRDGYTF.

This clonotype has a handful of counts. The chain links TRBV7-9 to TRBJ1-1; D remains ambiguous. Germline V gene sequence: CDR1 SEHNR, CDR2 FQNEAQ (reference sequence). The CDR3 loop spans 14 amino acids. V dropped 4 bases and J dropped 3 bases, with 12 bases sitting between them. The CDR3 bases are TGTGCCAGCAGCTCAACAGAAGGGTACACTGAAGCTTTCTTT. Encoded protein: CASSSTEGYTEAFF.

The chain combines TRBV9 with TRBJ1-1; D ambiguous. The CDR3 is 13 amino acids. Germline assignment: CDR1 SGDLS and CDR2 YYNGEE. V gave up 1 base and J gave up 2 bases, with 6 bases separating them. The DNA of the CDR3 is TGTGCCAGCAGCGTATTAACCAACACTGAAGCTTTCTTT. It is translated as CASSVLTNTEAFF.

J is TRBJ1-6 and V is TRBV7-2; D unresolved. Looked up from germline, CDR1 is SGHTA and CDR2 is FQGNSA. The CDR3 totals 17 residues. The germline V and J ends were trimmed by 5 bases and 2 bases, with 16 bases remaining between them. The CDR3 region is CASSPYYGLPYNSPLHF. The CDR3 DNA reads TGTGCCAGCAGCCCCTACTATGGACTGCCCTATAATTCACCCCTCCACTTT.

This chain joins TRBV25-1 and TRBJ2-4; maybe TRBD1 (5 bases). The CDR3 totals 12 residues. V was trimmed by 2 bases and J by 7 bases, leaving 6 bases between them. Germline V lookup: CDR1 MGHDK, CDR2 SYGVNS. The CDR3 is CASSEQGNIQYF. CDR3 nucleotide sequence: TGTGCCAGCAGTGAACAGGGTAACATTCAGTACTTC.

In nucleotides, the CDR3 is TGTGCCACCAGTGATTCTGCGGGGGGGGGCCGGGTCGAGCAGTTCTTC. Its protein is CATSDSAGGGRVEQFF. The genes are TRBV24-1 and TRBJ2-1; 9 bases align to TRBD2. J lost 10 bases, V lost 2 bases, and 11 bases had no gene match. The CDR3 runs to 16 residues. Germline assignment: CDR1 KGHDR and CDR2 SFDVKD.

This clonotype was seen only a few times. The chain carries TRBV7-9 and TRBJ2-7, with D hard to call. V gave up 5 bases and J gave up 2 bases, with 10 bases separating them. The CDR3 is made up of 13 amino acids. Germline-derived CDR1 and CDR2 are SEHNR and FQNEAQ (reference sequence). The CDR3 bases are TGTGCCAGCAGCCCATCGGTGGCCTACGAGCAGTACGTC. Translated, it gives CASSPSVAYEQYV.

J is TRBJ2-2 and V is TRBV4-3; 8 bases map to TRBD1. The trim removed 4 bases at V and 6 bases at J, leaving 4 bases unmatched. Germline V gene lookup returns CDR1 LGHNA and CDR2 YSLEER. This CDR3 comprises 14 residues. CDR3 amino acids: CASSLQGGPGELFF. CDR3 DNA: TGCGCCAGCAGCCTACAGGGGGGTCCCGGGGAGCTGTTTTTT.

This clonotype has only a few counts. The chain joins TRBV5-5 to TRBJ1-1; a possible D gene is TRBD1 (5 bases). Trimming removed 4 bases at V and 6 bases at J, with 7 bases between. Germline V CDR1 and CDR2: SGHKS, YYEKEE (reference sequence). CDR3 length: 11 amino acids. The CDR3 reads CASSKTAEAFF. The CDR3 DNA reads as TGTGCCAGCAGCAAGACAGCTGAAGCTTTCTTT.

The V call is TRBV27, the J call TRBJ2-7; the D gene is possibly TRBD1 (6 bases). The length of the CDR3 is 14 residues. Germline CDR1 MNHEY, CDR2 SMNVEV (reference sequence). V was clipped by 10 bases and J by 3 bases, with 19 bases between them. The chain's CDR3 is CATRWDTLGYEQYF. The CDR3 nucleotides read TGTGCCACCCGATGGGACACCCTGGGCTACGAGCAGTACTTC.

This chain connects TRBV7-2 to TRBJ2-7; D call uncertain. The germline V gene has CDR1 SGHTA and CDR2 FQGNSA. The CDR3 is 12 amino acids. V was pared by 3 bases and J by 3 bases, with 6 bases between. DNA for the CDR3: TGTGCCAGCAGCTTCGACGGCTACGAGCAGTACTTC. Its translation is CASSFDGYEQYF.

This chain joins TRBV28 and TRBJ1-2, with D possibly TRBD1 on 5 matching bases. The germline CDR1 and CDR2 sequences are MDHEN and SYDVKM. The V end was cut by 5 bases, the J end by 5 bases, with 15 bases between. CDR3 length equals 14 residues. This CDR3 is CASSGGPPAYGYTF. The DNA of the CDR3 is TGTGCCAGCAGTGGGGGACCGCCCGCTTATGGCTACACCTTC.

This clonotype was seen more than once but under ten times. The rearrangement joins TRBV4-1 to TRBJ2-7; tentatively, D is TRBD2 (6 bases). CDR1 MGHRA and CDR2 YSYEKL come from the germline V gene. Trimming took off 4 bases at V and 5 bases at J, with 18 bases between the two ends. The length of the CDR3 is 15 residues. The CDR3, as DNA: TGCGCCAGCAGCCCCCAAGGCAGGGAGGTCCACGAGCAGTACTTC. It codes for CASSPQGREVHEQYF.

The chain recombines TRBV27 with TRBJ2-7; D unresolved. Trimming pared 9 bases from V and 5 bases from J, leaving 14 bases between. The CDR3 runs to 12 residues. Germline assignment: CDR1 MNHEY and CDR2 SMNVEV (reference sequence). The CDR3 DNA is TGTGCCAGTCGGTTTTCCCCAGACGAGCAGTACTTC. Amino acids: CASRFSPDEQYF.

This clonotype has just a few counts. This chain links TRBV5-5 with TRBJ2-7; D uncertain. Trimming pared 5 bases from V and 2 bases from J, leaving 8 bases between. Per germline, CDR1 SGHKS and CDR2 YYEKEE (reference sequence). This CDR3 contains 12 residues. CDR3 nucleotides: TGTGCCAGCAGGGGTGTAACCTACGAGCAGTACTTC. Encoded protein: CASRGVTYEQYF.

The chain combines TRBV7-2 with TRBJ2-5, with a tentative D call TRBD1 (6 bases). With 1 base removed from V and 2 bases from J, the gap between germline ends came to 14 bases. Germline values: CDR1 SGHTA, CDR2 FQGNSA. The CDR3 is made up of 16 amino acids. CDR3 sequence: CASSLGGQKLQETQYF. In DNA form, the CDR3 reads TGTGCCAGCAGCTTAGGTGGACAGAAGCTTCAAGAGACCCAGTACTTC.

The rearrangement links TRBV28 to TRBJ1-5; 8 bases agree with TRBD1. The CDR3 runs 19 residues. Germline loops: CDR1 MDHEN, CDR2 SYDVKM. V was clipped by 3 bases and J by 2 bases; unmatched bases: 15. The CDR3 loop reads CASSFRTGRYDLGNQPQHF. The CDR3 DNA reads TGTGCCAGCAGTTTCCGGACAGGGAGATACGATTTGGGCAATCAGCCCCAGCATTTT.

The V gene is TRBV12-3 or TRBV12-4, the J gene TRBJ2-3; 8 bases map to TRBD1. The CDR3 is 18 amino acids. The V segment lost 3 bases and the J segment 0 bases; nucleotides outside the gene matches: 11. The CDR3 loop reads CASSFILGTGTSTDTQYF. CDR3 nucleotides: TGTGCCAGCAGTTTTATACTAGGGACAGGTACTAGCACAGATACGCAGTATTTT.